Reported below is one T cell receptor beta chain. Antigen unknown. UMIs accompanied the 5'RACE template switching by which TCR beta cDNA was made. TCRdb reworked the 5' RACE reads into one entry per CDR3 protein, no DNA. This table lists just under 150,000 distinct CDR3 sequences. This entry is derived from a study of T cells expressing NK-cell markers. Across the whole study: Each TCR beta repertoire originated in sorted T cells that were CD3+CD56+NKG2C+, CD3+CD56+NKG2C- or CD3+CD56-NKG2C+. Most of the eight sequenced donors tested HCMV-seropositive; one tested seronegative. Study-level points and caveats: Among several donors, these clonotypes also ranked first in the CD3+CD56-NKG2C+ fraction.

The length of the CDR3 is 16 residues. Germline V gives CDR1 LNHNV, CDR2 YYDKDF (reference sequence). This TCR came from a man aged 18 to 29 in good health. Sequencing input: blood T cells: a sorted CD56 or NKG2C T cell subset, CD4+ or CD8+ T cells, or bulk PBMC T cells (not recorded which). The chain combines TRBV15 with TRBJ2-1; absent DNA, TCRdb's TRBD1 call cannot be checked. The CDR3 spells CATSTNIGTKDNEQFF.